This TCR beta chain was identified in a study of blood T cell repertoires in COVID-19 (TCRdb year 2020). Looking at the study overall: Collaborator samples came from the United States, Italy and Spain and covered acute and convalescent phases of COVID-19. A freely available public database, intended as a resource for researchers studying the immune response to SARS-CoV-2, is where the repertoires were released. The prospective study material was composed of cDNA or gDNA derived from T cells, B-cell-depleted T cells, or PBMCs. The samples were drawn from two sources: the first 160 participants of the ongoing ImmuneRACE study, and about 1,300 subjects contributed by 6 global collaborators. Subjects who had been exposed to COVID-19, were actively infected with it, or had recovered from it provided the deeply sampled blood TCRbeta repertoires that made up the dataset. Where HLA class I and class II types were available, the types were taken from metadata supplied by the sample provider, not from assay-based typing. Sample metadata almost always included a de-identified subject ID, COVID-19 status, age in years and sex.

For this clone: Its antigen specificity is not known. It has no much larger one-base neighbor in the sample; base qualities were not kept.

TCRbeta CDR3 regions were amplified from genomic DNA by means of the immunoSEQ Assay, a bias-controlled multiplex PCR. In the source study's methods: The number of nucleated cells in each sample was estimated by amplification of reference gene primers within the assay. To quantify the absolute abundance of each unique TCRbeta CDR3 rearrangement, sequence reads were collapsed and filtered. For each sample, productive Simpson clonality was calculated by taking the square root of Simpson's diversity index across productive rearrangements. Here the immuneACCESS table is served through TCRdb, limited to in-frame sequences with V and J called. Missing clones are a known gap in these copies; in checked studies unresolved V genes cover under half, and the rest lacks a known reason. D and trimming were read from the DNA, whereas the V and J calls and clone size are those reported in that table. This sample has 200,000 to 300,000 clones in its table, and 80% to 85% of those were observed once. The leading ten clones occupy 4.2% of the sample.

Collaborating institutions collected whole blood in K2EDTA tubes following their own protocols. For TCRbeta analysis, collaborators shipped samples in one of three forms: frozen whole blood, isolated PBMCs, or DNA extracted from either of those sample types. V is cut by 6 bases and J by 2 bases, and the space between the germline ends is 13 bases. The CDR3 covers 14 residues, taking in both the cysteine and the phenylalanine. Solely the CDR3 DNA is kept, with 42 bases framed from the first base. From a lookup of the germline V gene, CDR1 and CDR2 are SNHLY and FYNNEI. The investigation overall reported the following: The amount of clinical and demographic metadata varied by source and participant and was provided uncurated.

Sequencing was carried out using peripheral blood. The chain is encoded by TRBV2 joined to TRBJ1-2; D gene: possibly TRBD1, on 6 matching bases. The TCR originated in a man between 60 and 75 years old with acute or convalescent COVID-19. The encoded CDR3 is CASSSQTGNYGYTF. The DNA sequence reads TGTGCCAGCAGCAGCCAGACAGGAAACTATGGCTACACCTTC.